Sequencing of this TCR beta chain was carried out in a study of T-cell reconstitution after alpha-beta-depleted transplantation in children. Germline CDR1 is LGHDT and CDR2 is YNNKEL (reference sequence). V lost 3 bases and J 0 bases, leaving 12 bases between the germline ends. This CDR3 comprises 15 residues. The study's findings and limits: At around two months after transplant, the alpha-beta T cells were reportedly derived from several hundred expanded clones that came from non-depleted graft cells. Diversity and T-cell counts at one year after transplant derived mostly from new T cells. Recipient T cells and thymic progenitors that survived were the source of the high TCRbeta diversity seen at day 60 in some patients.

The TCRbeta library was prepared with unique molecular identifiers. TCRdb recomputed calls from the PCR reads with MiXCR, one row per CDR3 protein. The table includes a few hundred thousand distinct CDR3 sequences, about a quarter detected once. On this clonotype: Antigen specificity is unknown.

Specimen: PBMCs, collected before TCRalphabeta/CD19-depleted stem cell transplant. The chain is built from TRBV3-1 and TRBJ2-7; D is ambiguous. This clonotype was obtained from a boy under two years old with Wiskott-Aldrich syndrome, due to receive a stem cell transplant. Here the CDR3 DNA reads TGTGCCAGCAGCCAGGGGTCGGTCTCCTCCTACGAGCAGTACTTC. This encodes CASSQGSVSSYEQYF.